This T cell receptor (beta chain) derives from a study of blood T cell repertoires in COVID-19. The V gene lost 3 bases and the J gene lost 6 bases, with 17 bases spanning the gap. This CDR3 contains 15 residues. Germline-derived CDR1 and CDR2 are LNHDA and SQIVND (reference sequence). This table comes from immunoSEQ multiplex PCR, and its TCRdb copy is limited to in-frame clones, with some not included. The table has under 350,000 clones, just under 90% seen once. Sequencing was done on a sample of PBMCs or T cells enriched from blood (not recorded which). V and J are TRBV19 and TRBJ1-2, with a tentative D call TRBD1 (6 bases). The origin of this receptor is a woman aged 55 to 70 who had recovered from COVID-19. CDR3 protein: CASSMGQLGVNGYTF. Written as DNA, the CDR3 is TGTGCCAGTAGTATGGGACAATTGGGGGTAAATGGCTACACCTTC.